The 7 T cell receptor beta chains presented below share a single source sample, sequenced in a study of cytomegalovirus exposure and HLA in healthy donors. Primers for the PCR totalled 60 Vbeta and 13 Jbeta. Data came from immunoSEQ multiplex PCR; TCRdb stores just in-frame clones and leaves some out. The data contain approximately 150,000 clones, approximately 74% of them singletons. The sample comprised PBMCs. The receptors were gathered from a woman aged 30 to 39 in good health and CMV-seronegative.

V gene TRBV14 combines with J gene TRBJ2-1; D uncertain. Trimming took 3 bases from V and 10 from J, leaving 7 bases between them. Germline V CDR1 and CDR2: SGHDN, FVKESK. The CDR3 is 11 amino acids. This CDR3 reads CASSQRLEQFF. The CDR3, as DNA: TGTGCCAGCAGCCAGCGCTTGGAGCAGTTCTTC.

The chain carries TRBV10-1 and TRBJ2-5; unclear D gene. Per germline, CDR1 WNHNN and CDR2 SYGVQD (reference sequence). V lost 9 bases and J 2 bases, leaving 4 bases between the germline ends. This CDR3 is built from 10 residues. Written as DNA, the CDR3 is TGCGCCAGACAACAAGAGACCCAGTACTTC. It codes for CARQQETQYF.

This clone has only a few counts. This sequence joins TRBV4-1 and TRBJ2-7; no clear D gene. CDR1 is MGHRA and CDR2 is YSYEKL in the germline V gene. The V and J ends lost 4 bases and 9 bases respectively, with 19 bases between them. The CDR3 totals 14 residues. The CDR3 bases are TGCGCCAGCAGCCTTAGATTGGAAGCCGGGTCGCAGTACTTC. It translates to CASSLRLEAGSQYF.

This clone appeared a few times. This sequence joins TRBV5-1 and TRBJ2-3; TRBD2 agrees at 8 bases. The CDR3 is 14 residues long. V lost 2 bases to trimming and J lost 5 bases; unmatched junction nucleotides: 4. CDR1 and CDR2 (germline): SGHRS, YFSETQ. The DNA of the CDR3 is TGCGCCAGCAGCTTACCTGCGGGAGGAGATACGCAGTATTTT. This gives the protein CASSLPAGGDTQYF.

The rearrangement links TRBV9 to TRBJ2-1, with 8 bases that match TRBD2. V lost 2 bases to trimming and J lost 8 bases; unmatched junction nucleotides: 9. The CDR3 totals 15 residues. Germline CDR1 is SGDLS and CDR2 is YYNGEE. Here the CDR3 reads CASSVKGLGLDEQFF. The CDR3 bases are TGTGCCAGCAGCGTGAAGGGACTAGGATTGGATGAGCAGTTCTTC.

The chain links TRBV7-6 to TRBJ2-7; D may be TRBD2 (6 bases). V shed 1 base and J shed 3 bases, with 13 bases lying between them. This CDR3 is built from 15 residues. The V gene's germline CDR1 is SGHVS and CDR2 FNYEAQ. CDR3 loop: CASSLEGEDSYEQYF. CDR3 DNA sequence: TGTGCCAGCAGCTTAGAAGGGGAGGATAGCTACGAGCAGTACTTC.

CDR3 sequence: CASSPTTGVNQPQHF. The CDR3 DNA reads TGTGCCAGCAGTCCTACTACAGGGGTGAATCAGCCCCAGCATTTT. The chain employs TRBV6-1 and TRBJ1-5, with 7 bases matching TRBD1. There are 15 residues in the CDR3. V shed 5 bases, J shed 4 bases, and the junction held 8 bases outside the gene matches. Germline V gives CDR1 MNHNS, CDR2 SASEGT.